These 30 T cell receptor gamma chains originate from one sample sequenced in a study of γδ T cells in repeated Plasmodium falciparum infection. Gammadelta T cells were flow-sorted from PBMC into Vgamma9/Vdelta2+ and Vdelta2-negative populations for bulk analysis. TCRdb fed the multiplex PCR reads to CATT. The data contain over 25,000 gamma-chain clones, around 3% of them singletons. The sample consisted of gamma-delta T cells from blood. These receptors all come from a pool of human donors (malaria-infected and uninfected, not separated).

This clone has only a few counts. Translating this DNA gives a protein that differs at residue 3 from the TCRdb one, which belongs to a much larger clone; a read error is likely, and the protein shown is this translation. The V gene is TRGV9, the J gene TRGJ1 or TRGJ2. The J gene is absent in TCRdb and was assigned here via DNA matching to germline. The CDR3 loop spans 14 amino acids. Germline values: CDR1 GITISATS, CDR2 ISYDGTV (reference sequence). In nucleotides, the CDR3 is TGTGCCTCGTGGGAGGCAAGAGATTATTATAAGAAACTCTTT. It is translated as CASWEARDYYKKLF.

This clone has more than one count but fewer than ten. The TCRdb protein, from a much larger clone, departs from this DNA's translation at residue 12, likely by read error; the protein shown derives from the DNA. V and J are TRGV9 and TRGJP. The J gene was missing in TCRdb and was found by matching the end of the DNA to germline. The junction had 17 bases not matched to a gene; V was cut back by 1 base and J by 8 bases. CDR1 GITISATS and CDR2 ISYDGTV come from the germline V gene (reference sequence). The CDR3 length is 20 residues. The CDR3 here is CALWEVWSLLGKLGKKIKVF. CDR3 nucleotides: TGTGCCTTGTGGGAGGTCTGGTCTCTATTAGGAAAGTTGGGCAAAAAAATCAAGGTATTT.

A note on this clone: The amino acid sequence in TCRdb belongs to a much larger clone and departs from this DNA's translation at residue 7, likely a sequencing read error; the sequence shown is translated from the DNA. This sequence joins TRGV2 and TRGJP2. The J gene comes from matching the DNA to germline here; TCRdb lacks it. The CDR3 contains 15 residues. Germline values: CDR1 EGSNGY, CDR2 YDSYNSKV. Losses at the gene ends were 6 bases for V and 0 bases for J; bases not matched to a gene: 7. As DNA, the CDR3 is TGTGCCACCTGGACTCAACATAGTAGTGATTGGATCAAGACGTTT. Protein product: CATWTQHSSDWIKTF.

This clone has a count of ten or more. TCRdb shows a much larger clone's protein in place of this DNA's translation, and the two differ at residue 6, likely through a read error; the protein shown is translated from the DNA. This chain links TRGV2 with TRGJ1 or TRGJ2. The CDR3 extends over 12 amino acids. J gave up 8 bases and V 3 bases, and 7 bases lay outside the gene matches. Germline CDR1 reads EGSNGY; CDR2 reads YDSYNSKV. CDR3 amino acids: CATWDRQNKKLF. CDR3 coding DNA: TGTGCCACCTGGGACAGGCAGAATAAGAAACTCTTT.

Notes on this clone: The TCRdb protein comes from a much larger clone and disagrees with this DNA's translation at residue 4, likely due to a read error; the protein given here is derived from the DNA. CDR3 protein: CALREVHEKLF. The DNA for the CDR3 is TGTGCCTTGCGGGAGGTGCATGAGAAACTCTTT. J is TRGJ1 or TRGJ2 and V is TRGV9. The J gene, missing from TCRdb, was assigned here through DNA to germline matching. The germline V gene has CDR1 GITISATS and CDR2 ISYDGTV (reference sequence). This CDR3 has 11 residues.

This clone showed up many times. The protein given by TCRdb reflects a much larger clone and differs at residue 5 from this DNA's translation, likely from a read error; the protein shown is the DNA's translation. The chain carries TRGV9 and TRGJ1 or TRGJ2. V was pared by 5 bases and J by 6 bases, with 7 bases of the junction left unmatched. This CDR3 has 12 amino acids. Per the germline V gene, CDR1 is GITISATS and CDR2 is ISYDGTV (reference sequence). This CDR3 is CALWAVSYKKLF. The CDR3 DNA follows: TGTGCCTTGTGGGCGGTCTCTTATAAGAAACTCTTT.

The V and J genes are TRGV4 and TRGJ1 or TRGJ2. TCRdb supplies no J gene; here it was assigned by aligning the nucleotide sequence to germline. This CDR3 region has 15 residues. J was trimmed by 3 bases and V by 4 bases; bases with no gene match: 12. Germline CDR1 is EGSTGY and CDR2 is YDSYTSSV. The CDR3 region is CATWDLEGVYYKKLF. CDR3 DNA: TGTGCCACCTGGGACCTAGAGGGGGTTTATTATAAGAAACTCTTT.

Many counts were recorded for this clone. The amino acid sequence in TCRdb belongs to a much larger clone and departs from this DNA's translation at residue 4, likely a sequencing read error; the sequence shown is translated from the DNA. The chain is built from TRGV9 and TRGJ1 or TRGJ2. The length of the CDR3 is 14 residues. Germline V gene data show CDR1 as GITISATS and CDR2 as ISYDGTV (reference sequence). CDR3 in DNA: TGTGCCTTGCGGGAGGGAAAAAATTATTATAAGAAACTCTTT. It translates to CALREGKNYYKKLF.

This clone showed up just a few times. The protein held in TCRdb is that of a much larger clone and does not match this DNA's translation at residue 15, likely because of a read error; the protein shown is translated from the DNA. J gene calling gave no result, while the V gene is TRGV9. The CDR3 contains 17 residues. Germline CDR1 is GITISATS and CDR2 is ISYDGTV (reference sequence). CDR3: CALWEGPRELGKKIRVF. CDR3 sequence (DNA): TGTGCCTTGTGGGAGGGCCCCCGAGAGTTGGGCAAAAAAATCAGGGTATTT.

This clone has only a few counts. A far larger clone is just one base off, so this is likely a read error. Other DNA sequences in the same sample also yield this CDR3. The chain combines TRGV3 with TRGJ1 or TRGJ2. No J gene is reported in TCRdb; it was inferred here by comparing the DNA with germline. The CDR3 spans 11 residues. The germline V gene has CDR1 VTNTFY and CDR2 YDVSTARD (reference sequence). Germline trimming cut 2 bases from V and 10 bases from J; bases unmatched to any gene: 5. CDR3 loop: CATWDINKKLF. Here the CDR3 DNA reads TGTGCCACCTGGGACATTAACAAGAAACTCTTT.

This clone was recorded many times. TCRdb's listed protein matches a much larger clone and diverges from this DNA's translation at residue 15, likely through a read error; the protein shown comes from the DNA. The V gene is listed as TRGV9; no J gene was called. From germline, CDR1 is GITISATS and CDR2 ISYDGTV (reference sequence). The CDR3 has 17 amino acids. CDR3 in DNA: TGTGCCTTGTGTCTCCACAACCGACAACCGAATTATTATAAGGAACTCTTT. As protein: CALCLHNRQPNYYKELF.

This clone was seen ten or more times. This chain connects TRGV4 to TRGJ1 or TRGJ2. Germline V gene sequence: CDR1 EGSTGY, CDR2 YDSYTSSV. The CDR3 totals 13 residues. V gave up 0 bases and J gave up 3 bases; unmatched junction bases: 2. This CDR3 reads CATWDGFYYKKLF. DNA for the CDR3: TGTGCCACCTGGGATGGGTTTTATTATAAGAAACTCTTT.

This clone was seen only a few times. The likely explanation is a read error, given a far larger clone one base away. No DNA is shown, since the ends of the CDR3 on it are uncertain; the CDR3 is the one TCRdb lists. Other DNA sequences within the sample encode an identical CDR3. The V gene call reads TRGV9; no J gene was called. The CDR3 adds up to 33 amino acids, both ends counted. Germline assignment: CDR1 GITISATS and CDR2 ISYDGTV (reference sequence). The chain's CDR3 is CALCSKGVVVIRNSLAVEQHWLSQVSIGRIQHF.

This clone has a count of ten or more. The TCRdb record carries a much larger clone's protein, which differs from this DNA's translation at residue 3; a read error is the likely cause, and the protein listed here is the DNA translation. The chain has TRGV9 and TRGJP. Germline V gene data show CDR1 as GITISATS and CDR2 as ISYDGTV (reference sequence). CDR3 length: 17 amino acids. The CDR3 reads CASWEGKQELGKKIKVF. As DNA, the CDR3 is TGTGCCTCGTGGGAAGGAAAACAAGAGTTGGGCAAAAAAATCAAGGTATTT.

Turning to this clone: This likely stems from a read error, as it lies one base from a far larger clone. It is unclear where the CDR3 begins or ends on the DNA, so no DNA is shown, and the CDR3 is as TCRdb lists it. The J gene is uncalled and the V gene is TRGV9. Germline V gene sequence: CDR1 GITISATS, CDR2 ISYDGTV (reference sequence). The CDR3 has 33 amino acids, counting both end residues. The chain's CDR3 is CALWEVLLIGIRNSLAVEQHWLSQVSIGRIQHF.

Remarks on this clone: The protein given by TCRdb reflects a much larger clone and differs at residue 7 from this DNA's translation, likely from a read error; the protein shown is the DNA's translation. This chain joins TRGV9 and TRGJP. The J gene comes from matching the DNA to germline here; TCRdb lacks it. Per the germline V gene, CDR1 is GITISATS and CDR2 is ISYDGTV (reference sequence). The length of the CDR3 is 17 residues. V was pared by 4 bases and J by 4 bases, with 7 bases of the junction left unmatched. CDR3 bases: TGTGCCTTGTGGGACCATGTTCAAGAGTTGGGCAAAAAAATCAAGGTATTT. It codes for CALWDHVQELGKKIKVF.

This clone has ten or more counts. Possible read error: a much larger clone is one base away. The sample has other DNA sequences that encode this CDR3 too. V gene TRGV4 combines with J gene TRGJ1 or TRGJ2. The CDR3 length is 13 residues. Germline assignment: CDR1 EGSTGY and CDR2 YDSYTSSV. The J segment lost 4 bases and the V segment lost 1 base, leaving 4 bases of the junction unmatched. CDR3 bases: TGTGCCACCTGGGATGGATACTATTATAAGAAACTCTTT. Residues: CATWDGYYYKKLF.

This clone showed up many times. This DNA's translation and the protein TCRdb lists, from a much larger clone, do not match at residue 5, likely due to a read error; the protein shown is translated from the DNA. The genes are TRGV3 and TRGJ1 or TRGJ2. In the absence of a J gene in TCRdb, the DNA was matched to germline to assign it here. In germline, CDR1 is VTNTFY, CDR2 YDVSTARD (reference sequence). This CDR3 spans 14 amino acids. The CDR3 DNA sequence: TGTGCCACCTGGGGCAGGTACCTTTATTATAAGAAACTCTTT. It codes for CATWGRYLYYKKLF.

A note on this clone: The protein given by TCRdb reflects a much larger clone and differs at residue 17 from this DNA's translation, likely from a read error; the protein shown is the DNA's translation. This chain connects TRGV9 to TRGJ1 or TRGJ2. The J gene, left out of TCRdb, was set here by checking the DNA against germline. V dropped 9 bases and J dropped 3; count of bases not matched to a gene: 47. The germline gives CDR1 GITISATS, CDR2 ISYDGTV (reference sequence). This CDR3 is built from 25 residues. The CDR3 loop is CALDSLRGLLPCNKFERGAYYKKLF. The CDR3 coding sequence is TGTGCCTTGGATTCTTTGCGGGGCTTGTTACCTTGTAATAAGTTCGAACGTGGTGCTTATTATAAGAAACTCTTT.

The V call is TRGV2, the J call TRGJP2. TCRdb carries no J gene annotation; the J gene was assigned here by matching the DNA with germline. The CDR3 runs to 14 residues. The germline CDR1 and CDR2 sequences are EGSNGY and YDSYNSKV. J was trimmed by 6 bases and V by 5 bases; bases with no gene match: 9. CDR3 in amino acids: CATWASGGDWIKTF. DNA of the CDR3: TGTGCCACCTGGGCCTCGGGAGGTGATTGGATCAAGACGTTT.

This clone showed up many times. A far larger clone is off by one base, so a read error is likely. Other DNA sequences in this specimen translate into the identical CDR3. There is no J gene call, but TRGV4 is given as the V gene. This CDR3 has 13 residues. Germline V gene sequence: CDR1 EGSTGY, CDR2 YDSYTSSV. CDR3 bases: TGTGCCACCTGGGATGCCCGTTATTATAAGAAGCTCTTT. This encodes CATWDARYYKKLF.

Within the sample, this clone is medium-sized (0.01 to 0.1%). A much larger clone sits a single nucleotide away, making a read error possible. Other DNA sequences in this specimen translate into the identical CDR3. This CDR3 is CATWDGLYYKKLF. The CDR3 DNA reads as TGTGCCACCTGGGACGGGCTTTATTATAAGAAACTCTTT. The chain carries TRGV2 and TRGJ1 or TRGJ2. Germline CDR1 and CDR2: EGSNGY and YDSYNSKV. CDR3 size: 13 residues. With V trimmed by 0 bases and J by 3 bases, 2 bases remained unmatched.

This clone was counted between two and nine times. The amino acid sequence in TCRdb belongs to a much larger clone and departs from this DNA's translation at residue 6, likely a sequencing read error; the sequence shown is translated from the DNA. The V gene call is TRGV2, and the J gene call is absent. The germline gives CDR1 EGSNGY, CDR2 YDSYNSKV. This CDR3 has 14 residues. This CDR3 is CATWDTYVKGFQLF. The CDR3 DNA sequence: TGTGCCACCTGGGACACATACGTTAAAGGCTTTCAGCTCTTT.

About this clone itself: The mismatch at residue 13 between this DNA's translation and the TCRdb protein of a much larger clone likely reflects a read error; the protein shown is translated from the DNA. The CDR3 loop is CALWEVRKEQELDKKIKVF. Written as DNA, the CDR3 is TGTGCCTTGTGGGAGGTGCGTAAGGAACAAGAGTTGGACAAAAAAATCAAGGTATTT. This chain connects TRGV9 to TRGJP. Matching the DNA to germline supplied the J gene, which TCRdb does not give. Germline loops: CDR1 GITISATS, CDR2 ISYDGTV (reference sequence). The length of the CDR3 is 19 residues.

By sample share, this clone is medium-sized (0.01 to 0.1%). Other DNA variants within this sample encode the same CDR3. V is TRGV2 and J is TRGJ1 or TRGJ2. Germline trimming cut 0 bases from V and 2 bases from J; bases unmatched to any gene: 10. Germline CDR1 EGSNGY, CDR2 YDSYNSKV. The CDR3 consists of 16 residues. CDR3 amino acids: CATWDGRRGYYYKKLF. In DNA form, the CDR3 reads TGTGCCACCTGGGACGGGCGGCGAGGTTATTATTATAAGAAACTCTTT.

This clone was picked up many times. This chain connects TRGV9 to TRGJ1 or TRGJ2. The germline gives CDR1 GITISATS, CDR2 ISYDGTV (reference sequence). The CDR3 extends over 13 amino acids. Trimming cost V 5 bases and J 0 bases; bases outside gene matches: 4. The CDR3 sequence: CALWAENYYKKLF. The CDR3 nucleotides read TGTGCCTTGTGGGCCGAGAATTATTATAAGAAACTCTTT.

In this sample, this clone is medium-sized. Other DNA sequences of this sample code for an identical CDR3. The CDR3 bases are TGTGCCTTGTGGGAGGGGAGTGATGAGAAACTCTTT. Translating it yields CALWEGSDEKLF. The chain carries TRGV9 and TRGJ1 or TRGJ2. Germline V lookup: CDR1 GITISATS, CDR2 ISYDGTV (reference sequence). With V trimmed by 2 bases and J by 11 bases, 9 bases remained unmatched. CDR3 length: 12 amino acids.

A note on this clone: TCRdb pairs this DNA with a much larger clone's protein that differs at residue 9, likely a read error; the protein shown was translated from the DNA. The chain joins TRGV2 to TRGJ1 or TRGJ2. Since TCRdb gives no J gene, matching the DNA to germline was used here to assign it. The ends lost 0 bases at V and 0 bases at J; junction bases unmatched: 23. The length of the CDR3 is 21 residues. Germline loops: CDR1 EGSNGY, CDR2 YDSYNSKV. The DNA of the CDR3 is TGTGCCACCTGGGACGGGCCGTCGCCCCCCGATTGGCGGCGGAATTATTATAAGAAACTCTTT. This encodes CATWDGPSPPDWRRNYYKKLF.

Turning to this clone: A far bigger clonotype differs at one base, so this is likely a read error. It is unclear where the CDR3 begins or ends on the DNA, so no DNA is shown, and the CDR3 is as TCRdb lists it. The same CDR3 also results from other DNA sequences found in this sample. For the V gene the call is TRGV9; the J gene has no call. Germline V gene lookup returns CDR1 GITISATS and CDR2 ISYDGTV (reference sequence). From its first to its last residue, the CDR3 has 32 amino acids. The CDR3: CALWEVQGAARNSLAVEQHLLSQVSIGRIQHF.

This clone was counted only a few times. Translating this DNA gives a protein that differs at residue 12 from the TCRdb one, which belongs to a much larger clone; a read error is likely, and the protein shown is this translation. The J gene is TRGJP, the V gene TRGV9. TCRdb leaves out the J gene; it was filled in here by matching the DNA to germline. Germline CDR1 reads GITISATS; CDR2 reads ISYDGTV (reference sequence). The CDR3 runs 15 residues. CDR3 DNA: TGTGCCTTGTGGGAGGTTAGATTGGGCAAAAAAACCAAGGTATTT. This encodes CALWEVRLGKKTKVF.